The 28 T cell receptor beta chains given below trace back to one sample, sequenced in a study of tumor and adjacent non-tumor tissue in lung cancer. This sample's RNA came from whole unsorted tissue. TCRbeta libraries were built with three rounds of nested PCR, modified from ARM-PCR. Each CDR3 protein is one row after TCRdb ran MiXCR on the multiplex PCR reads. This table holds under 95,000 distinct CDR3 sequences, roughly 62% found once. Material: lung tumor tissue. Every receptor here comes from a man aged 70 or older with non-small cell lung cancer.

As concerns this clonotype: This could be a read error, since a much larger clone is one nucleotide away. V and J are TRBV20-1 and TRBJ2-5; D remains unclear. The CDR3 totals 13 residues. Per germline, CDR1 DFQATT and CDR2 SNEGSKA (reference sequence). V lost 1 base, J lost 5 bases, and 11 bases lay in between. CDR3 DNA: TGCAGTGCTAGAGGTCTAACGGGCGAGACCCAGTACTTC. Amino acids: CSARGLTGETQYF.

This clonotype was seen only a few times. This may be a read error, as it is one base from a much larger clone. CDR3 bases: TGCAGCGCGGGACAGGGTCCGAACACTGAAGCTTTCTTT. It yields the protein CSAGQGPNTEAFF. The genes are TRBV29-1 and TRBJ1-1; 9 bases fit TRBD1. This CDR3 region has 13 residues. Losses at the gene ends were 7 bases for V and 1 base for J; bases not matched to a gene: 4. Germline assignment: CDR1 SQVTM and CDR2 ANQGSEA.

As concerns this clonotype: The junction departs from the called germline gene at one end, perhaps through a read error. The V and J genes are TRBV6-1 and TRBJ1-6; tentatively, D is TRBD1 (6 bases). Germline values: CDR1 MNHNS, CDR2 SASEGT. There are 16 residues in the CDR3. Here the CDR3 reads CTSNEDVGHGDSPLHF. For the CDR3, the DNA is TGTACCAGCAATGAAGATGTGGGACACGGGGATTCACCCCTCCACTTT.

This sequence joins TRBV28 and TRBJ2-7; D is unclear. The CDR3 consists of 14 residues. The V gene's germline CDR1 is MDHEN and CDR2 SYDVKM. V lost 10 bases and J lost 7, with 23 bases in between. The CDR3 nucleotides are TGTGCCACCTCAGGACCAGCCCTAATGGAAGAGCAGTACTTC. Protein product: CATSGPALMEEQYF. Full variable domain (remainder filled in from reference TRBV28 and TRBJ2-7): DVKVTQSSRYLVKRTGEKVFLECVQDMDHENMFWYRQDPGLGLRLIYFSYDVKMKEKGDIPEGYSVSREKKERFSLILESASTNQTSMYLCATSGPALMEEQYFGPGTRLTVT.

This rearrangement joins TRBV11-1 to TRBJ1-1; D is unresolved. Germline CDR1 is SGHAT and CDR2 is FQDESV (reference sequence). CDR3 size: 11 residues. Trimming left V 5 bases short and J 9 bases short, with 10 bases between. The CDR3 DNA is TGTGCCAGCAGCCTCAACATTAAAGCTTTCTTT. Encoded protein: CASSLNIKAFF.

This clonotype came up once. The germline gene is not matched at one end of the junction; a read error may be the cause. This chain links TRBV6-5 with TRBJ2-5, with TRBD2 identical over 12 bases. Germline values: CDR1 MNHEY, CDR2 SVGAGI. The CDR3 extends over 17 amino acids. The CDR3 sequence is CASNYAASGGARETQYF. CDR3 nucleotide sequence: TGTGCTAGCAACTACGCGGCTAGCGGGGGGGCCAGAGAGACCCAGTACTTC.

This clonotype has a single count. This clone may be a read error of a much larger clone one base away. The chain combines TRBV20-1 with TRBJ2-1; D might be TRBD2 (5 bases). V dropped 7 bases and J dropped 0 bases, with 19 bases sitting between them. CDR1 and CDR2 from the germline V gene are DFQATT and SNEGSKA (reference sequence). The CDR3 has 16 amino acids. The CDR3 region has the DNA TGCAGTGTTATGACCTCCTTTGCGGGCTCCTACAATGAGCAGTTCTTC. Protein product: CSVMTSFAGSYNEQFF.

J is TRBJ2-2 and V is TRBV11-2, with D perhaps matching TRBD1 or TRBD2 (6 bases each). V was clipped by 9 bases and J by 9 bases, with 20 bases between them. Germline CDR1 is SGHAT and CDR2 is FQNNGV. The CDR3 runs to 14 residues. CDR3 DNA sequence: TGTGCCAGTAGCGGACAGCTAATTACCAGGGAGCTGTTTTTT. This sequence encodes CASSGQLITRELFF.

This clonotype is a singleton in its sample. A much bigger clone sits one base away, suggesting this may be a read error. V is TRBV14 and J is TRBJ2-4, with D possibly being TRBD2 (6 bases). This CDR3 has 18 residues. Germline V gene data show CDR1 as SGHDN and CDR2 as FVKESK. The CDR3 protein is CVSSQYGGPPLAKNIQYF. The CDR3 nucleotides read TGTGTCAGCAGCCAGTACGGGGGACCACCCTTAGCCAAAAACATTCAGTACTTC.

In regard to this clonotype: The junction and the germline gene differ at one end; a read error may be behind it. This chain joins TRBV6-1 and TRBJ2-7; 7 nucleotides align to TRBD2. Per germline, CDR1 MNHNS and CDR2 SASEGT. This CDR3 is 17 amino acids long. The CDR3 sequence: CASSELDRSGGSYEQYF. CDR3 nucleotide sequence: TGTGCCAGTAGTGAATTGGATCGATCGGGGGGCTCCTACGAGCAGTACTTC.

As regards this clonotype: One end of the junction varies from germline; a read error may be responsible. The genes are TRBV7-9 and TRBJ2-7; no clear D gene. The germline V gene encodes CDR1 SEHNR and CDR2 FQNEAQ (reference sequence). CDR3 length: 12 residues. The CDR3 coding sequence is TGTGCCGGCAGCAGACCCTGGGGCGAGCAGTACTTC. Translation: CAGSRPWGEQYF. The full variable domain, rest sourced from reference TRBV7-9 and TRBJ2-7, is DTGVSQNPRHKITKRGQNVTFRCDPISEHNRLYWYRQTLGQGPEFLTYFQNEAQLEKSRLLSDRFSAERPKGSFSTLEIQRTEQGDSAMYLCAGSRPWGEQYFGPGTRLTVT.

This clonotype was seen many times. The V call is TRBV29-1, the J call TRBJ2-1; a weak D match, TRBD2 (6 bases). The CDR3 has 12 residues. Trimming left V 7 bases short and J 7 bases short, with 14 bases between. Per the germline V gene, CDR1 is SQVTM and CDR2 is ANQGSEA. CDR3 bases: TGCAGCGCCAAATCAGGGAGGAATGAGCAGTTCTTC. Translated, it gives CSAKSGRNEQFF.

This clonotype came up a few times. This may arise from a read error, as a much more abundant clone is one base away. The gene calls are TRBV6-5 and TRBJ2-7, with 11 bases fitting TRBD1. Germline CDR1 is MNHEY and CDR2 is SVGAGI. This CDR3 has 15 residues. With 7 bases clipped from V and 2 bases from J, the junction kept 7 bases outside the gene matches. The DNA of the CDR3 is TGTGCCAGCATCCTCCGGGACAGGGGGACCTACGAGCAGTACTTC. Amino acid sequence: CASILRDRGTYEQYF.

The chain recombines TRBV28 with TRBJ2-2; D is ambiguous. V dropped 5 bases and J dropped 2 bases, with 9 bases sitting between them. There are 14 residues in the CDR3. Germline V gives CDR1 MDHEN, CDR2 SYDVKM. The CDR3 DNA is TGTGCCAGCAGTCTTGGCCTCAACACCGGGGAGCTGTTTTTT. Amino acid sequence: CASSLGLNTGELFF.

A note on this clonotype: No conserved phenylalanine or tryptophan ends this CDR3, so it is likely a read error. This rearrangement joins TRBV12-3 or TRBV12-4 to TRBJ2-5; TRBD1 agrees at 7 bases. Unmatched junction bases numbered 8, after V lost 5 bases and J lost 5 bases. The CDR3 runs to 14 residues. As DNA, the CDR3 is TGTGCCAGCAGTGAACGGACAGGAAAGGAGACCCAGTACCTC. Amino acids: CASSERTGKETQYL.

Comment on this clonotype: A read error may explain this, as a much larger clone is one base away. This chain joins TRBV28 and TRBJ2-3; 9 bases are shared with TRBD2. Looked up from germline, CDR1 is MDHEN and CDR2 is SYDVKM. The CDR3 is made up of 15 amino acids. CDR3 DNA sequence: TGTACCAGCAGTTTTTGGACTAGCGCCACAGATACGCAGTATTTT. Its protein is CTSSFWTSATDTQYF.

On this clonotype itself: The junction does not match germline at one end; this may be a read error. The CDR3 DNA follows: TGTGTCAGCAGGCCGGGGGGGCAGTCCTATGGCTACACCTTC. The encoded protein is CVSRPGGQSYGYTF. The V gene is TRBV28, the J gene TRBJ1-2, with D possibly TRBD1 on 6 matching bases. Germline-derived CDR1 and CDR2 are MDHEN and SYDVKM. The CDR3 totals 14 residues.

Regarding this clonotype: One end of the junction fails to match germline, which may point to a read error. This chain uses TRBV29-1 with TRBJ2-1, with TRBD1 as a possible D gene (5 bases). The CDR3 sequence is 14 residues long. Germline loops: CDR1 SQVTM, CDR2 ANQGSEA. In DNA, the CDR3 is TGCAGTGTTCTTACTGACAGCTCCTACAATGATCAGTTCTTC. It is translated as CSVLTDSSYNDQFF.

The J gene is TRBJ2-5, the V gene TRBV6-5; 9 nucleotides line up with TRBD1. Judging by the DNA end, TRBJ2-1 fits better; the J call may be wrong. Germline V CDR1 and CDR2: MNHEY, SVGAGI. CDR3 size: 14 residues. For the CDR3, the DNA is TGTGCCAGCAGTTACCAGGACAGGGGAGGGACCCAGTTCTTC. It specifies CASSYQDRGGTQFF.

For this clonotype: The junction and the germline gene differ at one end; a read error may be behind it. The chain has TRBV29-1 and TRBJ2-7; D is uncertain. The CDR3 runs to 10 residues. In germline, CDR1 is SQVTM, CDR2 ANQGSEA. The CDR3 nucleotides are TGCAGCGTTGTTTCTAACGAGAAGTACTTC. Translating gives CSVVSNEKYF.

A note on this clonotype: An end of the junction differs from the germline gene, which may be a read error. The gene calls are TRBV11-2 and TRBJ2-5; 8 bases line up with TRBD1. Germline V CDR1 and CDR2: SGHAT, FQNNGV. The CDR3 totals 14 residues. CDR3 in DNA: TGTGCCAGCAGCCCGACAGGGGTGATCGAGACCCAGTACTTT. Its translation: CASSPTGVIETQYF.

Ten or more counts support this clonotype. This sequence joins TRBV6-5 and TRBJ1-1, with TRBD1 as a possible D gene (6 bases). Germline V gene lookup returns CDR1 MNHEY and CDR2 SVGAGI. The germline V and J ends were trimmed by 5 bases and 1 base, with 14 bases remaining between them. This CDR3 has 15 amino acids. For the CDR3, the DNA is TGTGCCAGCAGTGTCCTACAGGGACAGAACACTGAAGCTTTCTTT. Its protein product is CASSVLQGQNTEAFF.

This clonotype was counted only a few times. The rearrangement uses TRBV11-2 and TRBJ2-5; D uncertain. CDR1 is SGHAT, CDR2 FQNNGV, per germline. This CDR3 comprises 14 residues. The CDR3: CVSSPRRAKETQYF. The CDR3 DNA is TGTGTTAGCAGCCCTAGACGGGCGAAAGAGACCCAGTACTTC. The full variable domain, in which reference TRBV11-2 and TRBJ2-5 provide the parts outside the CDR3, is EAGVAQSPRYKIIEKRQSVAFWCNPISGHATLYWYQQILGQGPKLLIQFQNNGVVDDSQLPKDRFSAERLKGVDSTLKIQPAKLEDSAVYLCVSSPRRAKETQYFGPGTRLLVL.

There are many counts of this clonotype. The gene calls are TRBV7-9 and TRBJ2-4; perhaps TRBD1 as D (6 bases). CDR3 size: 13 residues. Germline V gene sequence: CDR1 SEHNR, CDR2 FQNEAQ (reference sequence). V dropped 5 bases and J dropped 9 bases, with 14 bases sitting between them. The CDR3 DNA follows: TGTGCCAGCAGCCCAGAGGGACATAGCATTCAGTACTTC. As protein: CASSPEGHSIQYF.

The rearrangement joins TRBV6-1 to TRBJ2-2; maybe TRBD1 (6 bases). V dropped 6 bases and J dropped 8 bases, with 19 bases sitting between them. This CDR3 spans 15 amino acids. CDR1 and CDR2 from the germline V gene are MNHNS and SASEGT. CDR3 loop: CASRRGHRTAGELFF. In nucleotides, the CDR3 is TGTGCCAGCAGACGGGGACACCGGACGGCAGGGGAGCTGTTTTTT.

In regard to this clonotype: This clone may be a read error of a much larger clone one base away. V and J are TRBV29-1 and TRBJ2-3; TRBD2 agrees at 8 bases. The V segment lost 6 bases and the J segment 5 bases; nucleotides outside the gene matches: 10. The CDR3 sequence is 14 residues long. Looked up from germline, CDR1 is SQVTM and CDR2 is ANQGSEA. CDR3 coding DNA: TGCAGCGTCGGTAGCGGGGTTCTCATAGATACGCAGTATTTT. It is translated as CSVGSGVLIDTQYF.

To note about this clonotype: A read error may produce the germline difference seen at one junction end. The rearrangement joins TRBV20-1 to TRBJ2-1, with 8 bases matching TRBD2. The CDR3 loop spans 15 amino acids. Germline assignment: CDR1 DFQATT and CDR2 SNEGSKA (reference sequence). The chain's CDR3 is CSARGAAGVYNEQFF. The CDR3 region has the DNA TGCAGTGCTAGGGGTGCAGCGGGAGTCTACAACGAGCAATTCTTC.

The V call is TRBV29-1, the J call TRBJ2-3; D is undetermined. Trimming shortened V by 8 bases and J by 15 bases, and 21 bases separated the two germline ends. The CDR3 extends over 11 amino acids. Germline V CDR1 and CDR2: SQVTM, ANQGSEA. CDR3 coding DNA: TGCAGCTCCAGAGGCACAGATACGCCCTATTTT. Residues: CSSRGTDTPYF.